What follows are 20 T cell receptor beta chains derived from one specimen sequenced in a study of blood T cell repertoires in COVID-19 (dated by TCRdb to the early 2020s). Library method: the immunoSEQ multiplex PCR assay. In its TCRdb copy, this immuneACCESS table keeps in-frame sequences only and misses some clones. Where compared with another copy, unresolved V genes explain less than half of these, and the others have no known cause. This sample is represented by about 140,000 clones; 85% to 90% of them were singletons. The top ten clones comprise 11% of the sample. The sample comprised peripheral blood. Every receptor here comes from a woman of 80 years or more with acute or convalescent COVID-19.

In nucleotides, the CDR3 is TGTGCCAGCAGCGCCAGGGGTCCCTATGGCTACACCTTC. It translates to CASSARGPYGYTF. The chain combines TRBV6-5 with TRBJ1-2; possibly TRBD1 for D (6 bases). The germline V gene encodes CDR1 MNHEY and CDR2 SVGAGI. Trimming stripped 6 bases from V and 4 bases from J, with 12 bases between. The CDR3 totals 13 residues.

This clone was detected only once. V is TRBV6-5 and J is TRBJ1-2, with D tentatively TRBD1 (6 bases). V lost 5 bases and J lost 5, with 12 bases in between. CDR1 and CDR2 from the germline V gene are MNHEY and SVGAGI. The length of the CDR3 is 13 residues. The DNA for the CDR3 is TGTGCCAGCAGTAAGCGTGGGACATATGGCTACACCTTC. It is translated as CASSKRGTYGYTF.

This sequence joins TRBV30 and TRBJ1-2, with D uncertain. The CDR3 is made up of 14 amino acids. Germline V CDR1 and CDR2: GTSNPN, SVGIG (reference sequence). The CDR3 DNA reads TGTGCTTCGAACAGAGACCCCACCAACTATGGCTACACCTTC. Translation gives CASNRDPTNYGYTF.

The J gene is TRBJ1-3, the V gene TRBV7-2, with D perhaps TRBD1 (5 bases). The CDR3 runs to 17 residues. V was pared by 6 bases and J by 0 bases, with 18 bases between. Germline V gene sequence: CDR1 SGHTA, CDR2 FQGNSA. The CDR3 reads CASRFAGRPNSGNTIYF. CDR3 in DNA: TGTGCCAGCAGGTTTGCGGGACGGCCGAACTCTGGAAACACCATATATTTT.

There are a few counts of this clone. In DNA form, the CDR3 reads TGTGCCAGCAGCCCTAGCGGGGGGACCACAGATACGCAGTATTTT. Translated, it gives CASSPSGGTTDTQYF. This chain joins TRBV3-1 (or the pseudogene TRBV3-2) and TRBJ2-3, with TRBD2 matching 11 bases. Looked up from germline, CDR1 is LGHDT and CDR2 is YNNKEL (reference sequence). The CDR3 covers 15 residues. V dropped 4 bases and J dropped 2; count of bases not matched to a gene: 2.

This clone was detected a few times. The chain employs TRBV24-1 and TRBJ2-2; D is perhaps TRBD2 (5 bases). The ends were cut back, 3 bases at V and 5 bases at J, with 12 bases in the middle. The CDR3 has 15 amino acids. Germline CDR1 and CDR2: KGHDR and SFDVKD. The CDR3 nucleotides read TGTGCCACCAGTGATCCCCGTCGGGGAACCGGGGAGCTGTTTTTT. This translates into CATSDPRRGTGELFF.

The rearrangement links TRBV3-1 (or the pseudogene TRBV3-2) to TRBJ2-5; TRBD2 matches 9 bases. The CDR3 is made up of 15 amino acids. Looked up from germline, CDR1 is LGHDT and CDR2 is YNNKEL (reference sequence). The V segment lost 1 base and the J segment 5 bases; nucleotides outside the gene matches: 5. CDR3 region: CASSQVVLAGETQYF. DNA of the CDR3: TGTGCCAGCAGCCAAGTTGTTCTAGCGGGGGAGACCCAGTACTTC.

The chain is built from TRBV10-3 and TRBJ2-3, with 7 bases aligning to TRBD1. This CDR3 comprises 13 residues. The germline V gene encodes CDR1 ENHRY and CDR2 SYGVKD. V trimming: 5 bases; J trimming: 6 bases; junction bases outside the gene matches: 5. CDR3 amino acids: CAISLDRVDTQYF. CDR3 sequence (DNA): TGTGCCATCAGTCTAGACAGGGTCGATACGCAGTATTTT.

DNA of the CDR3: TGTGCCAGCAACGCCGTACAAGGGCCAGGGCTTAGACTGTTTTTT. Translated: CASNAVQGPGLRLFF. The chain recombines TRBV6-5 with TRBJ1-4; TRBD1 is a possible D gene (5 bases). V was pared by 7 bases and J by 13 bases, with 25 bases between. This CDR3 is built from 15 residues. Germline CDR1 is MNHEY and CDR2 is SVGAGI.

The chain has TRBV10-3 and TRBJ1-2, with D hard to call. The CDR3 sequence is 13 residues long. Trimming cost V 0 bases and J 5 bases, with 7 bases left between them. Germline CDR1 and CDR2: ENHRY and SYGVKD. Here the CDR3 DNA reads TGTGCCATCAGTGAGTCGGTCAGTTATGGCTACACCTTC. It encodes CAISESVSYGYTF.

On this clone itself: Within the sample, other DNA sequences also encode this same CDR3. This rearrangement joins TRBV18 to TRBJ1-2; 8 bases match TRBD1. The germline CDR1 and CDR2 sequences are KGHSH and LQKENI. The CDR3 has 13 residues. Germline trimming cut 2 bases from V and 5 bases from J; bases unmatched to any gene: 1. DNA for the CDR3: TGTGCCAGCTCACCAGACAGGGGTTATGGCTACACCTTC. Amino acids: CASSPDRGYGYTF.

This sequence joins TRBV5-1 and TRBJ2-5; TRBD1 is a possible D gene (5 bases). CDR1 is SGHRS, CDR2 YFSETQ, per germline. The CDR3 consists of 13 residues. Trimming cost V 0 bases and J 9 bases, with 12 bases left between them. The CDR3 nucleotides are TGCGCCAGCAGCTTGGAAACAGGCTTGGCCCAGTACTTC. Protein sequence: CASSLETGLAQYF.

The chain combines TRBV5-1 with TRBJ2-1; tentatively, D is TRBD2 (7 bases). Trimming took off 0 bases at V and 1 base at J, with 11 bases between the two ends. CDR1 is SGHRS and CDR2 is YFSETQ in the germline V gene. The CDR3 spans 16 residues. CDR3 in DNA: TGCGCCAGCAGCTTGGGCCGGGGGGCTTCCTACAATGAGCAGTTCTTC. Protein: CASSLGRGASYNEQFF.

This sequence joins TRBV5-6 and TRBJ2-1, with D unresolved. In germline, CDR1 is SGHDT, CDR2 YYEEEE. Trimming took 4 bases from V and 0 from J, leaving 17 bases between them. The CDR3 consists of 17 residues. This CDR3 is CASSPRFYLSSYNEQFF. The CDR3 nucleotides are TGTGCCAGCAGCCCCCGATTTTATTTGAGCTCCTACAATGAGCAGTTCTTC.

The chain uses TRBV5-1 and TRBJ2-2; 9 bases map to TRBD2. CDR1 and CDR2 from the germline V gene are SGHRS and YFSETQ. The CDR3 contains 16 residues. V trimming: 4 bases; J trimming: 6 bases; junction bases outside the gene matches: 10. Here the CDR3 reads CASSALAGNRAGELFF. CDR3 in DNA: TGCGCCAGCAGCGCTCTAGCGGGGAATCGGGCCGGGGAGCTGTTTTTT.

The V gene is TRBV18, the J gene TRBJ1-2, with D possibly being TRBD1 (5 bases). The CDR3 runs to 14 residues. The V end was cut by 5 bases, the J end by 4 bases, with 14 bases between. The V gene's germline CDR1 is KGHSH and CDR2 LQKENI. CDR3 loop: CASSIMGLTYGYTF. The CDR3 DNA is TGTGCCAGCTCAATTATGGGACTGACCTATGGCTACACCTTC.

The chain couples TRBV19 to TRBJ2-1, with a possible D match to TRBD1 (5 bases). The CDR3 loop spans 13 amino acids. Looked up from germline, CDR1 is LNHDA and CDR2 is SQIVND (reference sequence). V gave up 1 base and J gave up 5 bases, with 6 bases separating them. The CDR3 DNA reads TGTGCCAGTAGTATAGGACAGAACAATGAGCAGTTCTTC. Protein product: CASSIGQNNEQFF.

This clone was seen once. The chain joins TRBV2 to TRBJ1-6, with no clear D. Looked up from germline, CDR1 is SNHLY and CDR2 is FYNNEI. There are 11 residues in the CDR3. V was cut by 5 bases and J by 10 bases, with 6 bases left in between. The CDR3: CASSPQSPLHF. CDR3 coding DNA: TGTGCCAGCAGTCCCCAGTCACCCCTCCACTTT.

The chain couples TRBV18 to TRBJ1-1, with TRBD1 matching over 11 bases. The J segment lost 4 bases and the V segment lost 4 bases, leaving 5 bases of the junction unmatched. Germline V gene lookup returns CDR1 KGHSH and CDR2 LQKENI. This CDR3 has 15 amino acids. The CDR3 protein is CASSHGTGGSTEAFF. The CDR3 nucleotides read TGTGCCAGCTCACACGGGACAGGGGGTAGCACTGAAGCTTTCTTT.

The chain uses TRBV7-2 and TRBJ1-5, with D possibly being TRBD1 (5 bases). With 7 bases removed from V and 3 bases from J, the gap between germline ends came to 13 bases. The CDR3 has 14 amino acids. The V gene's germline CDR1 is SGHTA and CDR2 FQGNSA. The CDR3 loop is CASTSTAINQPQHF. Written as DNA, the CDR3 is TGTGCCAGCACCTCGACAGCGATCAATCAGCCCCAGCATTTT.